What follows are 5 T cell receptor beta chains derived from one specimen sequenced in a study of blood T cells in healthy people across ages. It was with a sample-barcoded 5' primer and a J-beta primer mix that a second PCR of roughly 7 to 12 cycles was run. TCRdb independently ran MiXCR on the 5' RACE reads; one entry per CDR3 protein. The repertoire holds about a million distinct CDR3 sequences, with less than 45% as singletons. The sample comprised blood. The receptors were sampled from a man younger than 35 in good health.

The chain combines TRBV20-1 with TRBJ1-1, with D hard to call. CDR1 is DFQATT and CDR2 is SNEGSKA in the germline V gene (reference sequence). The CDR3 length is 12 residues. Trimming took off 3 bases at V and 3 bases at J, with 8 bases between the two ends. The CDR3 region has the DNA TGCAGTGCTAGGCCCCATCACACTGAAGCTTTCTTT. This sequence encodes CSARPHHTEAFF.

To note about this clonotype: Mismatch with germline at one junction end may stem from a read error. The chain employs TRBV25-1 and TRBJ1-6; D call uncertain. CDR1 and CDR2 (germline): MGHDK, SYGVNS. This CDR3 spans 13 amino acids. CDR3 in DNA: TGTGCCAGCAGTGTAGGATCCTACTCACCCCCCCACTTT. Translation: CASSVGSYSPPHF.

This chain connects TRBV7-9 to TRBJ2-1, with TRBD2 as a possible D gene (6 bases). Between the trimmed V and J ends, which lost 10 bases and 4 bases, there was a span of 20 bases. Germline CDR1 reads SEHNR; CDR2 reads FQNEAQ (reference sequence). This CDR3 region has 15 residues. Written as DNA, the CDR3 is TGTGCCATAGCGGTCCTTCGGTGGGTTTACAATGAGCAGTTCTTC. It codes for CAIAVLRWVYNEQFF.

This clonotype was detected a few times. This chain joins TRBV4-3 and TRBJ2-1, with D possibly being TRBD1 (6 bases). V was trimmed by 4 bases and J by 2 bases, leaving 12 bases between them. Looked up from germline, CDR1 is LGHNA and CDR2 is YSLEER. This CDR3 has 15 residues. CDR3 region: CASSPTGWPYNEQFF. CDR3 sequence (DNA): TGCGCCAGCAGCCCCACAGGGTGGCCCTACAATGAGCAGTTCTTC.

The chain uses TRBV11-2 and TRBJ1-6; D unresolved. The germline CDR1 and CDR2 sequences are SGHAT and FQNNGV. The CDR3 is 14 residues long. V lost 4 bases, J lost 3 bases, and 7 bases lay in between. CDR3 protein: CASSSAFYNSPLHF. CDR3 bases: TGTGCCAGCAGCTCGGCGTTCTATAATTCACCCCTCCACTTT.